This T cell receptor beta chain comes out of a study of radiotherapy plus CTLA-4 blockade in lung cancer. CDR1 is SQVTM and CDR2 is ANQGSEA in the germline V gene. The trim removed 6 bases at V and 4 bases at J, leaving 7 bases unmatched. This CDR3 spans 16 amino acids. TCRdb's table, derived via immunoSEQ multiplex PCR, lists solely in-frame clones and lacks some. There are about 80,000 clones in the sample; under 80% occur only once, and over 20% lies in the top ten. The J gene is TRBJ2-1, the V gene TRBV29-1; 15 positions match TRBD2. The sample in question was peripheral blood, obtained from a patient treated with radiotherapy plus ipilimumab. The sequence was collected from a human donor with non-small cell lung cancer whose response to radiotherapy plus ipilimumab could not be evaluated. Some clones in this sample may be carry-over from other donors' samples. For the CDR3, the DNA is TGCAGCGTAGAGGGACTAGCGGGGGGATATTACAATGAGCAGTTCTTC. Translated: CSVEGLAGGYYNEQFF.